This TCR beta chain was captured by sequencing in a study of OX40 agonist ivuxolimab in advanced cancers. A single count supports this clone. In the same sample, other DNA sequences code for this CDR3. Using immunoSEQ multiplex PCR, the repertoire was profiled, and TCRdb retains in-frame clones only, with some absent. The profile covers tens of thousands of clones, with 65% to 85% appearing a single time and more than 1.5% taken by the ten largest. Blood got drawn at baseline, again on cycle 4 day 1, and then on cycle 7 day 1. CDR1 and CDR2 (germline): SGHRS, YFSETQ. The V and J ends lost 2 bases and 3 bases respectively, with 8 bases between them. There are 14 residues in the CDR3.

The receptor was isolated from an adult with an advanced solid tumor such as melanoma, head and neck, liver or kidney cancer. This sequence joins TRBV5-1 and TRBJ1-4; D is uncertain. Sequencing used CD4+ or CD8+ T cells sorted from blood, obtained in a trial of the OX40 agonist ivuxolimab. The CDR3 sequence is CASSLGRPNEKLFF. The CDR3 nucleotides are TGCGCCAGCAGCTTAGGTCGTCCTAATGAAAAACTGTTTTTT.